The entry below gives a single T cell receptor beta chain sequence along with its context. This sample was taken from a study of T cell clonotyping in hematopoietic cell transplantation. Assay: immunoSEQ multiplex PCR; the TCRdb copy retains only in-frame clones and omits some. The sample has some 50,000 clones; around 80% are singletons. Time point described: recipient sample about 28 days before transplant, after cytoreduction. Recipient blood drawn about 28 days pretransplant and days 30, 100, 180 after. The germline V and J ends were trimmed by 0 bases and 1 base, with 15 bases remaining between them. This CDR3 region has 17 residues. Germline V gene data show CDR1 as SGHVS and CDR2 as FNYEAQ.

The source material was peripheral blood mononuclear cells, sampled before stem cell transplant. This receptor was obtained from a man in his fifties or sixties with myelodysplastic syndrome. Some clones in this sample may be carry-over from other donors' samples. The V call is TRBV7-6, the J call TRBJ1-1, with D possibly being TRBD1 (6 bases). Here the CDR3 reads CASSLASTGRGNTEAFF. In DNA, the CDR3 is TGTGCCAGCAGCTTAGCGTCGACAGGCCGGGGGAACACTGAAGCTTTCTTT.